Following are 12 T cell receptor beta chains from one sample sequenced in a study of beta chain features in type 1 diabetes. cDNA synthesis used the whole RNA isolate, giving expressed TCRB sequences. The data were produced by immunoSEQ multiplex PCR, yet TCRdb's version contains in-frame clones alone and is incomplete. The top ten hold more than 0.015% of the sample, which has about 330,000 clones, approximately 10% seen once. Input material: naive CD4+ T cells from blood. The source is a woman in her twenties or thirties in good health.

This chain links TRBV28 with TRBJ2-7; TRBD1 agrees at 8 bases. Germline assignment: CDR1 MDHEN and CDR2 SYDVKM. The ends lost 7 bases at V and 6 bases at J; junction bases unmatched: 8. This CDR3 is built from 13 residues. In DNA form, the CDR3 reads TGTGCCAGCACGGTGGACAGGGCAACCGAGCAGTACTTC. As protein: CASTVDRATEQYF.

The J gene is TRBJ2-3, the V gene TRBV5-4; no clear D. The CDR3 is 15 amino acids. Trimming took off 1 base at V and 1 base at J, with 10 bases between the two ends. CDR1 SGHNT and CDR2 YYREEE come from the germline V gene (reference sequence). This CDR3 reads CASSLIGGGTDTQYF. The DNA of the CDR3 is TGTGCCAGCAGCTTGATTGGCGGTGGCACAGATACGCAGTATTTT.

This clone was seen more than once but under ten times. J is TRBJ2-5 and V is TRBV5-4; D is perhaps TRBD1 (6 bases). CDR1 SGHNT and CDR2 YYREEE come from the germline V gene (reference sequence). V was shortened by 1 base and J by 1 base, with 11 bases between the two germline ends. The CDR3 runs 15 residues. Written as DNA, the CDR3 is TGTGCCAGCAGCTTGTTCTTGGACAGCCAAGAGACCCAGTACTTC. Translating gives CASSLFLDSQETQYF.

This clone was seen only a few times. The CDR3 region is CASGGTASGIYNEQFF. The DNA for the CDR3 is TGTGCCAGCGGCGGAACGGCTAGCGGGATCTACAATGAGCAGTTCTTC. This chain uses TRBV9 with TRBJ2-1; 9 bases line up with TRBD2. CDR1 SGDLS and CDR2 YYNGEE come from the germline V gene. The trim removed 7 bases at V and 3 bases at J, leaving 11 bases unmatched. This CDR3 is built from 16 residues.

This clone has more than one count but fewer than ten. This sequence joins TRBV4-1 and TRBJ2-3, with a possible D match to TRBD1 (6 bases). This CDR3 is 15 amino acids long. V lost 0 bases, J lost 0 bases, and 7 bases lay in between. Germline CDR1 and CDR2: MGHRA and YSYEKL. The DNA for the CDR3 is TGCGCCAGCAGCCAAGAGGGGGCTAGCACAGATACGCAGTATTTT. Translation gives CASSQEGASTDTQYF.

This clone was seen a few times. This rearrangement joins TRBV25-1 to TRBJ2-7, with TRBD2 as a possible D gene (6 bases). Germline V gene lookup returns CDR1 MGHDK and CDR2 SYGVNS. The germline V and J ends were trimmed by 3 bases and 2 bases, with 14 bases remaining between them. CDR3 length: 15 residues. In nucleotides, the CDR3 is TGTGCCAGCAGTGACGACTTCGGGGGAACCTACGAGCAGTACTTC. Protein: CASSDDFGGTYEQYF.

The J gene is TRBJ2-7, the V gene TRBV4-2, with TRBD2 identical over 7 bases. The V gene's germline CDR1 is LGHNA and CDR2 YNFKEQ. The CDR3 has 16 amino acids. The ends lost 1 base at V and 0 bases at J; junction bases unmatched: 6. The CDR3 sequence: CASSQVSGQSSYEQYF. CDR3 DNA sequence: TGTGCCAGCAGCCAAGTTAGCGGGCAGAGCTCCTACGAGCAGTACTTC.

This clone came up a few times. This chain links TRBV5-1 with TRBJ2-1; TRBD2 is a possible D gene (6 bases). This CDR3 has 16 residues. CDR1 SGHRS and CDR2 YFSETQ come from the germline V gene. Trimming took off 0 bases at V and 0 bases at J, with 10 bases between the two ends. CDR3 region: CASSLAAGSSYNEQFF. The CDR3 nucleotides are TGCGCCAGCAGCTTGGCCGCGGGAAGCTCCTACAATGAGCAGTTCTTC. The whole variable domain, remainder taken from reference TRBV5-1 and TRBJ2-1, is KAGVTQTPRYLIKTRGQQVTLSCSPISGHRSVSWYQQTPGQGLQFLFEYFSETQRNKGNFPGRFSGRQFSNSRSEMNVSTLELGDSALYLCASSLAAGSSYNEQFFGPGTRLTVL.

This clone has more than one count but fewer than ten. The CDR3 nucleotides read TGTGCCAGCAGTAATCCAGGGAACACTGAAGCTTTCTTT. It specifies CASSNPGNTEAFF. The chain couples TRBV6-5 to TRBJ1-1; D uncertain. Trimming shortened V by 5 bases and J by 1 base, and 8 bases separated the two germline ends. Looked up from germline, CDR1 is MNHEY and CDR2 is SVGAGI. CDR3 length: 13 residues.

The chain's CDR3 is CASRPYSVYGYTF. In DNA form, the CDR3 reads TGTGCCAGCAGGCCGTACTCGGTCTATGGCTACACCTTC. The J gene is TRBJ1-2, the V gene TRBV6-5; D gene ambiguous. CDR1 and CDR2 (germline): MNHEY, SVGAGI. Trimming pared 6 bases from V and 4 bases from J, leaving 12 bases between. This CDR3 contains 13 residues.

This clone was recorded a few times. V usage is TRBV5-1 and J usage is TRBJ1-5; the D gene is possibly TRBD1 (5 bases). Per germline, CDR1 SGHRS and CDR2 YFSETQ. CDR3 length: 13 residues. V was clipped by 1 base and J by 6 bases, with 8 bases between them. CDR3 in amino acids: CASSLLGGQPQHF. The CDR3 DNA follows: TGCGCCAGCAGCTTGTTGGGGGGTCAGCCCCAGCATTTT.

This clone showed up just once. The gene calls are TRBV11-2 and TRBJ2-7; D perhaps matches TRBD2 (9 bases). There are 18 residues in the CDR3. V was pared by 1 base and J by 2 bases, with 21 bases between. CDR1 and CDR2 from the germline V gene are SGHAT and FQNNGV. The CDR3 here is CASSLVTGVLAGTYEQYF. The CDR3 bases are TGTGCCAGCAGCTTAGTGACAGGGGTCCTAGCGGGGACCTACGAGCAGTACTTC.